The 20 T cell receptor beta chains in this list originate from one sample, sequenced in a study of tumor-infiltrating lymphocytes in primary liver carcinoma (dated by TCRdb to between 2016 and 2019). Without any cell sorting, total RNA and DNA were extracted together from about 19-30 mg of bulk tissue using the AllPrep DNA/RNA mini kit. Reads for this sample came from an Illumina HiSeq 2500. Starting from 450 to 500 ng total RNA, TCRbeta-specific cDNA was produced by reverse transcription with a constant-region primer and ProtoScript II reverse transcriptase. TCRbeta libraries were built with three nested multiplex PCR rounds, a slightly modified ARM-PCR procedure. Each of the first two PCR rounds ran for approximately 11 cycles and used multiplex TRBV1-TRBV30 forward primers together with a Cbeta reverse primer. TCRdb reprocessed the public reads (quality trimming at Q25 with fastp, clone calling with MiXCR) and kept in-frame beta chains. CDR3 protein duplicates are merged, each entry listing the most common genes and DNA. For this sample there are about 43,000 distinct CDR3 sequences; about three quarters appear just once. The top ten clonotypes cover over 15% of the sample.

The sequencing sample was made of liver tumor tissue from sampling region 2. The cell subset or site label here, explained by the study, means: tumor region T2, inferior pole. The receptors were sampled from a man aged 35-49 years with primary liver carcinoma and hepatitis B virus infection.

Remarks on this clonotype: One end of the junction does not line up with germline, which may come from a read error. The CDR3 nucleotides are TGTGCCAGCAGTCGAACGACAGGGAACACCAGGGAGCTGTTTTTT. Translated: CASSRTTGNTRELFF. This rearrangement joins TRBV28 to TRBJ2-2, with TRBD1 identical over 7 bases. Germline CDR1 MDHEN, CDR2 SYDVKM. CDR3 length equals 15 residues.

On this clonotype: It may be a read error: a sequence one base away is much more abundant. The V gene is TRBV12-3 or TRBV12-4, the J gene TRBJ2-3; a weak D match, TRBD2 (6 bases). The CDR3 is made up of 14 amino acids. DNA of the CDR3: TGTGCCATCAGTCCCGGGACTGGGCTAGATACGCAGTATTTT. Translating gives CAISPGTGLDTQYF.

The CDR3 DNA reads as TGTGCCAGCAGTTACGACATTAGCTCCTACGATCGGTACTTC. It yields the protein CASSYDISSYDRYF. This rearrangement joins TRBV6-5 to TRBJ2-7; no reliable D call. The CDR3 spans 14 residues. Germline values: CDR1 MNHEY, CDR2 SVGAGI. Trimming left V 2 bases short and J 12 bases short, with 20 bases between.

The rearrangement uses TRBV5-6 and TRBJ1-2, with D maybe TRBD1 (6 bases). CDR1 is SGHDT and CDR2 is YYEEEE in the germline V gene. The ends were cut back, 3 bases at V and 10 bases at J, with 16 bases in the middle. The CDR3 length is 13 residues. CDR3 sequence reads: CASSSEQGRVYTF. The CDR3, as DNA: TGTGCCAGCAGCTCGGAACAGGGTCGCGTCTACACCTTC.

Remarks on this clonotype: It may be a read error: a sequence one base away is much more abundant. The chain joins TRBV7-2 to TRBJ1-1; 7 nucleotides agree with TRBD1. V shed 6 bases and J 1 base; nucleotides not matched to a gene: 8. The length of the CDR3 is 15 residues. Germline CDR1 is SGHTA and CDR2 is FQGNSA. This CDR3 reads CASRLPGQKNTEAFF. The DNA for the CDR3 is TGTGCCAGCAGATTGCCGGGACAGAAGAACACTGAAGCTTTCTTT.

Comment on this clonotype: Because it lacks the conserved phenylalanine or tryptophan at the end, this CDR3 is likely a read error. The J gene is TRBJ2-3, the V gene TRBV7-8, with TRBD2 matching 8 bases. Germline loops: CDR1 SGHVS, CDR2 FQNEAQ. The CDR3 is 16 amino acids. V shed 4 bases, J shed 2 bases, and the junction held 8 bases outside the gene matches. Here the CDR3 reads CASSYGLADDTDTQYS. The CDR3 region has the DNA TGTGCCAGCAGCTACGGACTAGCAGACGACACAGATACGCAGTATTCT.

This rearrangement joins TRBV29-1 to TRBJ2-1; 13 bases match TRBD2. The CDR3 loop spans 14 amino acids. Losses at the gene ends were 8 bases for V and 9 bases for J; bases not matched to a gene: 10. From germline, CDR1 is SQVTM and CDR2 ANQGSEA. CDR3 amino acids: CSFRGTSGIFEQFF. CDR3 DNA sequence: TGCAGCTTCCGTGGGACTAGCGGGATATTTGAGCAGTTCTTC.

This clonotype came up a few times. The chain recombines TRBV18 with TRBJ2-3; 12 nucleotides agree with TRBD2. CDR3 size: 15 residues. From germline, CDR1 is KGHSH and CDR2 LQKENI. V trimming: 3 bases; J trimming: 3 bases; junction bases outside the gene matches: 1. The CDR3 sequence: CASSPTSGSTDTQYF. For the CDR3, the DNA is TGTGCCAGCTCACCGACTAGCGGGAGTACAGATACGCAGTATTTT.

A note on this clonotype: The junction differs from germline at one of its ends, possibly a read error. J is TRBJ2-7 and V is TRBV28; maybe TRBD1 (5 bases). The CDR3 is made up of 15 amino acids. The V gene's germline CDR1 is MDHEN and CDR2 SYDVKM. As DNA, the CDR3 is TGTGCCAGCAGTTCCACTCACAGGAACCTCTACGAGGAGTACTTC. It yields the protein CASSSTHRNLYEEYF.

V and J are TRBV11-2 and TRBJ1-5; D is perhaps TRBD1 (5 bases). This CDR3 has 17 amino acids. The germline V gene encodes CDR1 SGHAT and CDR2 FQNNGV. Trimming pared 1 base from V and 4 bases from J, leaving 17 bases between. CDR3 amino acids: CASSLVGVTVSNQPQHF. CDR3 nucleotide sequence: TGTGCCAGCAGCTTAGTAGGGGTAACAGTTAGTAATCAGCCCCAGCATTTT. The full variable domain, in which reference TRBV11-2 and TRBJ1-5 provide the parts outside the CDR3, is EAGVAQSPRYKIIEKRQSVAFWCNPISGHATLYWYQQILGQGPKLLIQFQNNGVVDDSQLPKDRFSAERLKGVDSTLKIQPAKLEDSAVYLCASSLVGVTVSNQPQHFGDGTRLSIL.

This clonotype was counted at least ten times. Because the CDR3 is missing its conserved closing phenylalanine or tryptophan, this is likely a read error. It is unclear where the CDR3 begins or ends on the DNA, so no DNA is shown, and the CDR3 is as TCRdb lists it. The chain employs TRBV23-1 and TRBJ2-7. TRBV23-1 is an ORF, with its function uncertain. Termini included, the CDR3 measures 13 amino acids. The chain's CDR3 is CASSQYFKRLSFI.

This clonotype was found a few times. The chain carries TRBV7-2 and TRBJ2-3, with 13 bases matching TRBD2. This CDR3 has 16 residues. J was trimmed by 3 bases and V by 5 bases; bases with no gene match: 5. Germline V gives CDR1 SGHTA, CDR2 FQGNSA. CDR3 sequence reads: CASSTRLAGGTDTQYF. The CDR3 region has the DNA TGTGCCAGCAGCACCCGACTAGCGGGAGGAACAGATACGCAGTATTTT.

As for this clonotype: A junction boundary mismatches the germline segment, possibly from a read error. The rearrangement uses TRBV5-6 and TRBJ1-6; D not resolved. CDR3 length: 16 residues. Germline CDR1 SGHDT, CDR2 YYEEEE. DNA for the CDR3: TGTACCAGCAGCCTACCATCCGGCGAGCGGGGTTCACCCCTCCACTTT. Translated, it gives CTSSLPSGERGSPLHF.

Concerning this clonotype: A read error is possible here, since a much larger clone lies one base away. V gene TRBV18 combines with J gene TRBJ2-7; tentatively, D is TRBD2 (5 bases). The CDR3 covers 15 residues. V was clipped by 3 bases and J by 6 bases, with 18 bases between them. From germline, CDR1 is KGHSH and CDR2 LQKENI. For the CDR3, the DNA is TGTGCCAGCTCACCTACGATAGCGTCCAGTGGCGAGCAGTACTTC. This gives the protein CASSPTIASSGEQYF.

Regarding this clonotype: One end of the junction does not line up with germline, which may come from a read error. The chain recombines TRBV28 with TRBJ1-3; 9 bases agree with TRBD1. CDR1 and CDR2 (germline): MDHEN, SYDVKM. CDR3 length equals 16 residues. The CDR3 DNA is TGTGCCAGCAGCTTAATGGGACAGGGCTCTGGAAGCACCATATATTTT. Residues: CASSLMGQGSGSTIYF.

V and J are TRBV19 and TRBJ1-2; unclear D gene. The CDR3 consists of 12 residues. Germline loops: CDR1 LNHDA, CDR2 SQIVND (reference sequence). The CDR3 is CASSRENNGYTF. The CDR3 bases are TGTGCTTCGTCTAGGGAAAACAATGGCTACACCTTC.

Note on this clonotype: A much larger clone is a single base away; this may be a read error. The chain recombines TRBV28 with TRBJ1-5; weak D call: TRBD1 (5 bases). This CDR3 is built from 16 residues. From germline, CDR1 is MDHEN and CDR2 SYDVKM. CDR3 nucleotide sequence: TGTGCCAGAACGAAAGCCGGGGGGAAGGGCAATCGGCCCCAGCATTTT. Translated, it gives CARTKAGGKGNRPQHF.

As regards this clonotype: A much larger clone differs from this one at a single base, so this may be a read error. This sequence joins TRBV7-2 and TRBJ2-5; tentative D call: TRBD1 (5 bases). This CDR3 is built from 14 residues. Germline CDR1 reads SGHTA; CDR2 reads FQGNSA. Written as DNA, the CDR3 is TGTGCCAGCAGCTTATCGGCAGGGCAAGAGACCCAGTGCTTC. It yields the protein CASSLSAGQETQCF.

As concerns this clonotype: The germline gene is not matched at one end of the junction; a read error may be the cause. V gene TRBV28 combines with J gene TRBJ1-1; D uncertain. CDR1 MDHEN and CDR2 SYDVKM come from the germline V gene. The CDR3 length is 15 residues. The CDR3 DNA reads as TGTGGCAGCGGCTCACAATCATTGGGGAACACTGAAGCTTTCTTT. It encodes CGSGSQSLGNTEAFF.

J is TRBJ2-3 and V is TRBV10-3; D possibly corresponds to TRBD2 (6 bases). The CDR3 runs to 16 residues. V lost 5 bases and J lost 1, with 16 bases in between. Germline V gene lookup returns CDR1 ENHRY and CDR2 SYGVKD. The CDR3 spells CAISRTTGGGTDTQYF. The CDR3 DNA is TGTGCCATCAGTCGGACTACTGGGGGTGGCACAGATACGCAGTATTTT.